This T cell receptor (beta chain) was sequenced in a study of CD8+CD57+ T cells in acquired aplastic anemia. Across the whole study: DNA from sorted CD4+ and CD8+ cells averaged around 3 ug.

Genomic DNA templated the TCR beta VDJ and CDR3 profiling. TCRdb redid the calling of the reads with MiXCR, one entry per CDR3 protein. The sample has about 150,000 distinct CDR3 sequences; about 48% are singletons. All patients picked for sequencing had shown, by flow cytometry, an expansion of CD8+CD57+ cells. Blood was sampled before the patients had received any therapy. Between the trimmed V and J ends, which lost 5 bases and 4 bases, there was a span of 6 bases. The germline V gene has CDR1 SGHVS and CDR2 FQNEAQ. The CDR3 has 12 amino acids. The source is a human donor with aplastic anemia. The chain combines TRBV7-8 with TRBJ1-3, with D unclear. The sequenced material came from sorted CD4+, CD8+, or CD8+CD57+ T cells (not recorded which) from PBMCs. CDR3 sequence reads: CASSPAGNTIYF. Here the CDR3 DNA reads TGTGCCAGCAGCCCGGCGGGAAACACCATATATTTT.